A single sample gave rise to the 22 T cell receptor beta chains below, sequenced in a study of T-cell memory formation after mild COVID-19. TCRdb redid the calling of the 5' RACE reads with MiXCR, one entry per CDR3 protein. In the table there are hundreds of thousands of distinct CDR3 sequences, about 20% of which are singletons. Sequenced: PBMCs or a T cell subset sorted from them (not recorded which). The receptors were sampled from an adult woman who had mild COVID-19 (a few samples of this study predate the infection). Cell type and time point are not known.

In its sample, this clonotype was seen many times. This chain uses TRBV20-1 with TRBJ2-5, with 10 positions matching TRBD1. J lost 5 bases, V lost 1 base, and 4 bases had no gene match. CDR1 is DFQATT and CDR2 is SNEGSKA in the germline V gene (reference sequence). The CDR3 is made up of 14 amino acids. Written as DNA, the CDR3 is TGCAGTGCTAGAGTGGGACAGGGGTGGGAGACCCAGTACTTC. It encodes CSARVGQGWETQYF.

This sequence joins TRBV9 and TRBJ2-7; possibly TRBD2 for D (5 bases). V was trimmed by 2 bases and J by 0 bases, leaving 12 bases between them. CDR1 SGDLS and CDR2 YYNGEE come from the germline V gene. The CDR3 runs to 15 residues. In DNA form, the CDR3 reads TGTGCCAGCAGCGTGGATATAGCGACCTCCTACGAGCAGTACTTC. As protein: CASSVDIATSYEQYF. The variable domain in full, completed from reference TRBV9 and TRBJ2-7, reads DSGVTQTPKHLITATGQRVTLRCSPRSGDLSVYWYQQSLDQGLQFLIQYYNGEERAKGNILERFSAQQFPDLHSELNLSSLELGDSALYFCASSVDIATSYEQYFGPGTRLTVT.

As regards this clonotype: One junction end disagrees with the germline gene, perhaps due to a read error. The rearrangement links TRBV6-6 to TRBJ2-3, with a tentative D call TRBD2 (5 bases). The CDR3 spans 13 residues. CDR1 is MNHNY, CDR2 SVGAGI, per germline (reference sequence). CDR3 in amino acids: CASNMRATDTQCF. The CDR3 DNA reads as TGTGCCAGCAATATGAGGGCCACAGATACGCAGTGTTTT.

The gene calls are TRBV7-2 and TRBJ2-2; no definite D call. The V and J ends lost 1 base and 4 bases respectively, with 7 bases between them. CDR1 is SGHTA and CDR2 is FQGNSA in the germline V gene. CDR3 length: 14 residues. CDR3 loop: CASSLVRPTGELFF. The CDR3, as DNA: TGTGCCAGCAGCTTAGTCAGGCCCACCGGGGAGCTGTTTTTT.

A few counts support this clonotype. V usage is TRBV12-3 or TRBV12-4 and J usage is TRBJ2-1; weak D call: TRBD1 (6 bases). This CDR3 is 16 amino acids long. With 5 bases removed from V and 7 bases from J, the gap between germline ends came to 21 bases. CDR3 bases: TGTGCCAGCAGTCCTTGGGGGCTAGCTCCGGAGAATGAGCAGTTCTTC. Its translation is CASSPWGLAPENEQFF.

This clonotype turned up a few times. This chain uses TRBV7-8 with TRBJ2-1, with 10 bases that match TRBD2. The CDR3 contains 15 residues. Germline assignment: CDR1 SGHVS and CDR2 FQNEAQ. V trimming: 2 bases; J trimming: 10 bases; junction bases outside the gene matches: 8. In DNA form, the CDR3 reads TGTGCCAGCAGCTTAAGCGGGAGGGCCCTAGGGGAGCAGTTCTTC. Protein: CASSLSGRALGEQFF.

Only one count was recorded for this clonotype. The V call is TRBV27, the J call TRBJ2-1; 11 bases are a match to TRBD2. V lost 3 bases to trimming and J lost 2 bases; unmatched junction nucleotides: 12. Germline V CDR1 and CDR2: MNHEY, SMNVEV (reference sequence). The CDR3 extends over 19 amino acids. The CDR3 nucleotides read TGTGCCAGCAGTTTCGACGGGACTAGCGGCCCCGGCCCCTACAATGAGCAGTTCTTC. This gives the protein CASSFDGTSGPGPYNEQFF.

With respect to this clonotype: A single base separates this from a much larger clone, so it may be a read error. The chain is built from TRBV30 and TRBJ1-1; tentatively, D is TRBD1 (6 bases). Germline V gene data show CDR1 as GTSNPN and CDR2 as SVGIG (reference sequence). The CDR3 is 13 amino acids. V lost 1 base, J lost 1 base, and 7 bases lay in between. The CDR3 sequence is CAWSGQANTEAFF. The DNA for the CDR3 is TGTGCCTGGAGTGGACAGGCGAACACTGAAGCTTTCTTT.

CDR3 amino acids: CATGTGNYEQYF. The CDR3 region has the DNA TGTGCCACCGGGACAGGAAACTACGAGCAGTACTTC. The chain joins TRBV15 to TRBJ2-7; the match to TRBD1 covers 8 bases. The CDR3 spans 12 residues. V lost 8 bases to trimming and J lost 3 bases; unmatched junction nucleotides: 3. Looked up from germline, CDR1 is LNHNV and CDR2 is YYDKDF (reference sequence).

On this clonotype: Because the CDR3 is missing its conserved closing phenylalanine or tryptophan, this is likely a read error. This chain uses TRBV7-9 with TRBJ2-7; 9 bases fit TRBD1. CDR3 size: 14 residues. Germline CDR1 and CDR2: SEHNR and FQNEAQ (reference sequence). V was pared by 5 bases and J by 3 bases, with 5 bases of the junction left unmatched. The CDR3 here is CASSARQGGYEQYL. Written as DNA, the CDR3 is TGTGCCAGCAGCGCAAGACAGGGGGGCTACGAGCAGTACCTC.

V usage is TRBV3-1 and J usage is TRBJ2-2; D is unclear. The CDR3 sequence is 15 residues long. V was shortened by 2 bases and J by 2 bases, with 9 bases between the two germline ends. Germline loops: CDR1 LGHDT, CDR2 YNNKEL (reference sequence). This chain's CDR3 is CASSQLRTNTGELFF. The CDR3 DNA follows: TGTGCCAGCAGCCAACTTCGAACTAACACCGGGGAGCTGTTTTTT.

There are a few counts of this clonotype. The chain links TRBV12-3 or TRBV12-4 to TRBJ1-2; the D gene is possibly TRBD1 (5 bases). Trimming removed 5 bases at V and 5 bases at J, with 9 bases between. The CDR3 has 12 amino acids. For the CDR3, the DNA is TGTGCCAGCAGTATTGGGGGTTATGGCTACACCTTC. This gives the protein CASSIGGYGYTF.

This clonotype was observed a handful of times. The V and J genes are TRBV6-5 and TRBJ2-1; tentatively, D is TRBD2 (6 bases). V was clipped by 8 bases and J by 0 bases, with 17 bases between them. This CDR3 is 16 amino acids long. Looked up from germline, CDR1 is MNHEY and CDR2 is SVGAGI. The CDR3 spells CASAGRGGSSYNEQFF. In DNA form, the CDR3 reads TGTGCCAGCGCGGGGCGGGGCGGCTCCTCCTACAATGAGCAGTTCTTC.

This chain joins TRBV5-1 and TRBJ1-1; D unclear. The germline V and J ends were trimmed by 0 bases and 6 bases, with 9 bases remaining between them. There are 13 residues in the CDR3. Germline assignment: CDR1 SGHRS and CDR2 YFSETQ. The CDR3 DNA sequence: TGCGCCAGCAGCTTGGCCCAATCCCCTGAAGCTTTCTTT. It specifies CASSLAQSPEAFF.

J is TRBJ1-6 and V is TRBV18; D ambiguous. Trimming took off 2 bases at V and 0 bases at J, with 8 bases between the two ends. In germline, CDR1 is KGHSH, CDR2 LQKENI. This CDR3 comprises 16 residues. The CDR3 protein is CASSPTGDSYNSPLHF. CDR3 coding DNA: TGTGCCAGCTCACCAACGGGAGACTCCTATAATTCACCCCTCCACTTT.

The CDR3 spells CATSRGTEWGNYGYTF. The CDR3 nucleotides read TGTGCCACCAGCCGCGGGACGGAATGGGGGAACTATGGCTACACCTTC. The chain has TRBV15 and TRBJ1-2; perhaps TRBD1 as D (5 bases). V was clipped by 5 bases and J by 2 bases, with 18 bases between them. CDR1 and CDR2 from the germline V gene are LNHNV and YYDKDF (reference sequence). The CDR3 consists of 16 residues.

The CDR3 coding sequence is TGTGCCACCTCGCGGGGGGGCAATCAGCCCCAGCATTTT. Its translation is CATSRGGNQPQHF. The rearrangement uses TRBV15 and TRBJ1-5, with D tentatively TRBD1 (5 bases). The CDR3 extends over 13 amino acids. Trimming took off 8 bases at V and 2 bases at J, with 10 bases between the two ends. From germline, CDR1 is LNHNV and CDR2 YYDKDF (reference sequence). Full variable domain (missing parts from reference TRBV15 and TRBJ1-5): DAMVIQNPRYQVTQFGKPVTLSCSQTLNHNVMYWYQQKSSQAPKLLFHYYDKDFNNEADTPDNFQSRRPNTSFCFLDIRSPGLGDTAMYLCATSRGGNQPQHFGDGTRLSIL.

A few counts support this clonotype. The chain combines TRBV4-1 with TRBJ2-3, with 8 bases fitting TRBD2. Trimming at V came to 4 bases and at J to 0 bases, leaving 12 bases not matched to a gene. CDR1 is MGHRA and CDR2 is YSYEKL in the germline V gene. The CDR3 covers 18 residues. The CDR3 nucleotides are TGCGCCAGCAGCCTCGCGCCTCGGGGGGGCCGGAGCACAGATACGCAGTATTTT. Translating it yields CASSLAPRGGRSTDTQYF.

This clonotype was observed a handful of times. The rearrangement links TRBV29-1 to TRBJ2-5; 7 bases line up with TRBD1. The CDR3 contains 13 residues. The V gene end was trimmed by 5 bases and the J gene end by 5 bases; junction bases not matched to a gene: 8. The germline CDR1 and CDR2 sequences are SQVTM and ANQGSEA. CDR3 DNA sequence: TGCAGCGTTTTTACAGGGGACGAGGAGACCCAGTACTTC. It specifies CSVFTGDEETQYF.

In its sample, this clonotype was seen a few times. The chain combines TRBV27 with TRBJ2-5, with 15 bases lining up with TRBD2. Germline values: CDR1 MNHEY, CDR2 SMNVEV (reference sequence). The ends lost 4 bases at V and 0 bases at J; junction bases unmatched: 3. The CDR3 has 17 residues. The CDR3 spells CASSSGLAGGNQETQYF. The CDR3 coding sequence is TGTGCCAGCAGTTCGGGACTAGCGGGGGGTAACCAAGAGACCCAGTACTTC.

The chain has TRBV7-2 and TRBJ1-2; 7 nucleotides match TRBD1. The CDR3 totals 13 residues. The germline V gene encodes CDR1 SGHTA and CDR2 FQGNSA. Unmatched junction bases numbered 7, after V lost 5 bases and J lost 7 bases. CDR3 in amino acids: CASSPSGGGGYTF. The CDR3 DNA sequence: TGTGCCAGCAGCCCGTCAGGGGGTGGTGGCTACACCTTC.

The genes are TRBV6-5 and TRBJ1-6; D is undetermined. Trimming shortened V by 3 bases and J by 4 bases, and 7 bases separated the two germline ends. There are 14 residues in the CDR3. Germline lookup yields CDR1 MNHEY and CDR2 SVGAGI. The CDR3 spells CASSYGLYNSPLHF. The DNA of the CDR3 is TGTGCCAGCAGTTATGGGCTGTATAATTCACCCCTCCACTTT.